This T cell receptor (beta chain) was recovered during a study of shared clonotypes between healthy human individuals. Overall study results and limits: Clonotype sharing among donors was expected to depend on sequencing depth.

Terminally differentiated effector memory CD45RA+ cells were excluded from the naive CD8 cells, which were CD45RO-negative and positively selected for CCR7. Concerning this clone itself: Its specificity is unknown. Its ends do not fully match the called genes, so a read error is possible.

Measured with immunoSEQ multiplex PCR; TCRdb has only the in-frame clones, and not every one. The profile shows about 2 million clones, roughly 94% of them singletons. The CDR3 totals 13 residues. Germline lookup yields CDR1 PRHDT and CDR2 FYEKMQ (reference sequence). The specimen sequenced was naive CD8+ T cells sorted from blood. The rearrangement joins TRBV13 to TRBJ1-1, with D possibly being TRBD1 (5 bases). This sequence originates from a young man in good health. The CDR3, as DNA: TGTGCCAGCAGCTTGGGGGGGATCACTGAGGCTTTCTTT. Its protein product is CASSLGGITEAFF.